A single sample is the source of the 15 T cell receptor beta chains below, sequenced in a study of OX40 agonist ivuxolimab in advanced cancers. Here immunoSEQ multiplex PCR was the method, and the copy in TCRdb shows in-frame clones only, minus some. The profile covers around 21,000 clones, with around 83% appearing a single time and about an eighth taken by the ten largest. The sequencing here drew on CD4+ or CD8+ T cells sorted from blood, taken in a trial of the OX40 agonist ivuxolimab. The receptors come from an adult with an advanced solid tumor such as melanoma, head and neck, liver or kidney cancer.

The chain is built from TRBV6-5 and TRBJ1-1; D not resolved. The CDR3 is 11 residues long. Trimming cost V 2 bases and J 5 bases, with 3 bases left between them. Germline V gives CDR1 MNHEY, CDR2 SVGAGI. CDR3 coding DNA: TGTGCCAGCAGTTACGGGACTGAAGCTTTCTTT. This gives the protein CASSYGTEAFF.

CDR3 nucleotide sequence: TGTGCCAGCAGCTTAAGCTACAATGAGCAGTTCTTC. It codes for CASSLSYNEQFF. V usage is TRBV7-9 and J usage is TRBJ2-1; D not resolved. Per the germline V gene, CDR1 is SEHNR and CDR2 is FQNEAQ (reference sequence). The CDR3 has 12 residues. V lost 2 bases and J lost 3, with 2 bases in between.

This sequence joins TRBV7-9 and TRBJ1-1; D is perhaps TRBD1 (5 bases). There are 15 residues in the CDR3. Germline values: CDR1 SEHNR, CDR2 FQNEAQ (reference sequence). V lost 5 bases and J 2 bases, leaving 15 bases between the germline ends. The CDR3 spells CASSPTGRRNTEAFF. The DNA of the CDR3 is TGTGCCAGCAGCCCGACGGGACGCAGAAACACTGAAGCTTTCTTT.

J is TRBJ2-7 and V is TRBV6-5, with 13 positions matching TRBD2. Germline lookup yields CDR1 MNHEY and CDR2 SVGAGI. Trimming removed 0 bases from V and 2 bases from J; junction bases left unmatched: 1. The CDR3 is 16 amino acids. This CDR3 reads CASSYSGTSGAYEQYF. The CDR3 DNA reads as TGTGCCAGCAGTTACTCTGGGACTAGCGGGGCCTACGAGCAGTACTTC.

V and J are TRBV7-9 and TRBJ2-7; the D is unclear. Trimming pared 4 bases from V and 1 base from J, leaving 11 bases between. In germline, CDR1 is SEHNR, CDR2 FQNEAQ (reference sequence). This CDR3 has 14 residues. The CDR3 DNA follows: TGTGCCAGCAGCTCGTACATGGATTCCTACGAGCAGTACTTC. The encoded protein is CASSSYMDSYEQYF.

J is TRBJ1-5 and V is TRBV6-5; no firm D call. V lost 5 bases and J 0 bases, leaving 5 bases between the germline ends. The CDR3 extends over 13 amino acids. From germline, CDR1 is MNHEY and CDR2 SVGAGI. This CDR3 reads CASSPDSNQPQHF. DNA of the CDR3: TGTGCCAGCAGTCCTGATAGCAATCAGCCCCAGCATTTT.

The rearrangement uses TRBV27 and TRBJ1-1; D gene unclear. Trimming took 5 bases from V and 1 from J, leaving 20 bases between them. CDR1 is MNHEY and CDR2 is SMNVEV in the germline V gene (reference sequence). The CDR3 runs 17 residues. CDR3 protein: CASSPSIGIRENTEAFF. In DNA form, the CDR3 reads TGTGCCAGCAGTCCATCAATCGGGATTCGAGAGAACACTGAAGCTTTCTTT.

The chain joins TRBV5-1 to TRBJ1-2; 11 positions match TRBD1. Germline-derived CDR1 and CDR2 are SGHRS and YFSETQ. The trim removed 4 bases at V and 4 bases at J, leaving 3 bases unmatched. The CDR3 has 14 residues. CDR3: CASSTGQGAYGYTF. CDR3 in DNA: TGCGCCAGCAGCACCGGACAGGGGGCCTATGGCTACACCTTC.

The chain joins TRBV5-1 to TRBJ2-1; a possible D gene is TRBD2 (6 bases). Germline V CDR1 and CDR2: SGHRS, YFSETQ. CDR3 length: 16 amino acids. With 2 bases removed from V and 0 bases from J, the gap between germline ends came to 12 bases. The CDR3 region has the DNA TGCGCCAGCAGCTTTGGGAGGTTAAGCTCCTACAATGAGCAGTTCTTC. It specifies CASSFGRLSSYNEQFF. The full variable domain, rest sourced from reference TRBV5-1 and TRBJ2-1, is KAGVTQTPRYLIKTRGQQVTLSCSPISGHRSVSWYQQTPGQGLQFLFEYFSETQRNKGNFPGRFSGRQFSNSRSEMNVSTLELGDSALYLCASSFGRLSSYNEQFFGPGTRLTVL.

Only a few counts were recorded for this clone. The V and J genes are TRBV28 and TRBJ2-3, with no clear D. The CDR3 consists of 13 residues. Germline CDR1 MDHEN, CDR2 SYDVKM. V dropped 10 bases and J dropped 0 bases, with 11 bases sitting between them. This CDR3 is CAIRKSSTDTQYF. CDR3 nucleotides: TGTGCCATCCGAAAATCTAGCACAGATACGCAGTATTTT. The full variable domain, its missing parts supplied by reference TRBV28 and TRBJ2-3, is DVKVTQSSRYLVKRTGEKVFLECVQDMDHENMFWYRQDPGLGLRLIYFSYDVKMKEKGDIPEGYSVSREKKERFSLILESASTNQTSMYLCAIRKSSTDTQYFGPGTRLTVL.

In this sample, this clone is large. V gene TRBV27 combines with J gene TRBJ2-7; D unresolved. Germline CDR1 and CDR2: MNHEY and SMNVEV (reference sequence). The CDR3 totals 12 residues. Trimming pared 5 bases from V and 7 bases from J, leaving 12 bases between. In nucleotides, the CDR3 is TGTGCCAGCAGTCCCAACGGTCGAGAGCAGTACTTC. Protein sequence: CASSPNGREQYF.

This clone has just a few counts. The V and J genes are TRBV9 and TRBJ2-1; a weak D match, TRBD2 (5 bases). Trimming cost V 0 bases and J 1 base, with 8 bases left between them. The CDR3 has 15 amino acids. Germline CDR1 is SGDLS and CDR2 is YYNGEE. The CDR3 sequence is CASSVGLTSYNEQFF. The CDR3 coding sequence is TGTGCCAGCAGCGTAGGACTAACATCCTACAATGAGCAGTTCTTC.

The rearrangement uses TRBV7-6 and TRBJ2-1, with 9 bases aligning to TRBD2. Trimming took 6 bases from V and 9 from J; bases not matched to a gene: 9. Germline assignment: CDR1 SGHVS and CDR2 FNYEAQ. The CDR3 spans 14 residues. CDR3 sequence reads: CASSKAGGKGEQFF. The CDR3 DNA follows: TGTGCCAGCAGTAAAGCGGGAGGAAAGGGTGAGCAGTTCTTC.

The gene calls are TRBV6-6 and TRBJ1-1; D unresolved. Germline V CDR1 and CDR2: MNHNY, SVGAGI (reference sequence). V lost 5 bases to trimming and J lost 2 bases, with 6 bases between them. This CDR3 comprises 12 residues. Here the CDR3 DNA reads TGTGCCAGCAGTGCAGTAAACACTGAAGCTTTCTTT. This translates into CASSAVNTEAFF.

The rearrangement links TRBV11-3 to TRBJ2-7, with D possibly being TRBD2 (7 bases). Trimming cost V 6 bases and J 2 bases, with 17 bases left between them. Germline loops: CDR1 SGHNT, CDR2 YENEEA. The CDR3 consists of 15 residues. The CDR3 nucleotides read TGTGCCAGCAGTTTGGGGGCTAGCGGAACCTACGAGCAGTACTTC. This gives the protein CASSLGASGTYEQYF.